This T cell receptor (beta chain) was recorded in a study of shared clonotypes between healthy human individuals. Study results and limitations: Even with large depth, rarefaction showed that sorted-subset sequencing was incomplete. What naive subsets generally showed was a larger estimated richness than memory subsets showed.

Positive CCR7 selection of CD45RO-negative cells yielded the naive CD8 cells, and terminally differentiated effector memory CD45RA+ cells were excluded. With regard to this clone: Its antigen is as yet unknown.

The method was immunoSEQ multiplex PCR; TCRdb's version includes in-frame clones alone and lacks a portion of them. This sample has approximately 1.9 million clones, with just under 95% found just once. The CDR3 is 17 residues long. Germline assignment: CDR1 SGHTA and CDR2 FQGNSA. With V trimmed by 0 bases and J by 2 bases, 6 bases remained unmatched. The gene calls are TRBV7-2 and TRBJ2-7; 11 positions match TRBD2. Sequenced: naive CD8+ T cells from PBMCs. This TCR was recovered from a man aged 18 to 30 in good health. Some clones in this sample may be carry-over from other donors' samples. As DNA, the CDR3 is TGTGCCAGCAGCTTAGCGAAGGGACTAGCGGCCCCCTACGAGCAGTACTTC. This encodes CASSLAKGLAAPYEQYF.